These 17 T cell receptor beta chains were sequenced from one sample in a study of blood T cell repertoires in COVID-19. Using immunoSEQ multiplex PCR, the repertoire was profiled, and TCRdb retains in-frame clones only, with some absent. This sample has approximately 390,000 clones; approximately 86% occur once, and the top ten carry roughly 2%. The specimen sequenced was PBMCs or T cells enriched from blood (not recorded which). These receptor sequences come from a middle-aged woman with acute COVID-19.

In regard to this clone: Other DNA sequences of this sample code for an identical CDR3. V gene TRBV5-4 combines with J gene TRBJ1-4; D is unclear. V gave up 0 bases and J gave up 8 bases, with 8 bases separating them. The CDR3 covers 13 residues. Germline-derived CDR1 and CDR2 are SGHNT and YYREEE (reference sequence). The CDR3 protein is CASSLAGNEKLFF. The DNA for the CDR3 is TGTGCCAGCAGCTTGGCGGGGAACGAAAAACTGTTTTTT.

The V and J genes are TRBV10-3 and TRBJ2-7, with a tentative D call TRBD2 (6 bases). This CDR3 has 17 residues. Trimming pared 0 bases from V and 1 base from J, leaving 16 bases between. CDR1 is ENHRY, CDR2 SYGVKD, per germline. CDR3 amino acids: CAISESTGTGGSYEQYF. The CDR3 region has the DNA TGTGCCATCAGTGAGTCTACCGGGACTGGGGGATCCTACGAGCAGTACTTC.

The chain employs TRBV4-1 and TRBJ1-2; D possibly corresponds to TRBD1 (5 bases). Germline CDR1 MGHRA, CDR2 YSYEKL. The germline V and J ends were trimmed by 2 bases and 0 bases, with 10 bases remaining between them. The CDR3 runs 15 residues. CDR3 DNA sequence: TGCGCCAGCAGCCAACGGGACTTTGCTAACTATGGCTACACCTTC. Translated: CASSQRDFANYGYTF.

The genes are TRBV29-1 and TRBJ1-5, with 8 bases that match TRBD1. V shed 5 bases and J 6 bases; nucleotides not matched to a gene: 9. Looked up from germline, CDR1 is SQVTM and CDR2 is ANQGSEA. The CDR3 runs 14 residues. DNA of the CDR3: TGCAGCGTTTCGACAGGGGAGGGGACTCAGCCCCAGCATTTT. Protein product: CSVSTGEGTQPQHF.

The chain couples TRBV24-1 to TRBJ1-1, with 9 positions matching TRBD1. CDR1 and CDR2 from the germline V gene are KGHDR and SFDVKD. V lost 9 bases, J lost 4 bases, and 14 bases stayed unmatched. The CDR3 consists of 16 residues. CDR3 loop: CATPNRDREESTEAFF. The CDR3 region has the DNA TGTGCCACCCCTAACCGGGACAGGGAAGAATCCACTGAAGCTTTCTTT.

This chain links TRBV19 with TRBJ1-6; 7 nucleotides line up with TRBD1. Losses at the gene ends were 9 bases for V and 3 bases for J; bases not matched to a gene: 5. The CDR3 is made up of 14 amino acids. The germline V gene encodes CDR1 LNHDA and CDR2 SQIVND (reference sequence). DNA of the CDR3: TGTGCCAGCACAGGGACAGTCTATAATTCACCCCTCCACTTT. Residues: CASTGTVYNSPLHF.

The chain is built from TRBV6-5 and TRBJ1-1, with 7 bases matching TRBD1. The CDR3 has 15 amino acids. Unmatched junction bases numbered 11, after V lost 8 bases and J lost 2 bases. Germline values: CDR1 MNHEY, CDR2 SVGAGI. CDR3 in DNA: TGTGCCAGCGGTCCCCGGACAGGAATAAACACTGAAGCTTTCTTT. It specifies CASGPRTGINTEAFF.

This clone showed up just a few times. J is TRBJ2-2 and V is TRBV30, with 9 bases lining up with TRBD2. CDR1 and CDR2 from the germline V gene are GTSNPN and SVGIG (reference sequence). The CDR3 spans 13 residues. The trim removed 5 bases at V and 6 bases at J, leaving 4 bases unmatched. The chain's CDR3 is CAWAGGSPGELFF. The DNA for the CDR3 is TGTGCCTGGGCGGGGGGGTCCCCCGGGGAGCTGTTTTTT.

This sequence joins TRBV6-1 and TRBJ2-7; 10 bases fit TRBD1. CDR1 and CDR2 (germline): MNHNS, SASEGT. The CDR3 loop spans 16 amino acids. With V trimmed by 3 bases and J by 3 bases, 8 bases remained unmatched. DNA for the CDR3: TGTGCCAGCAGTGACCCGGGAGGGGACAGGGGCTACGAGCAGTACTTC. Protein: CASSDPGGDRGYEQYF.

The rearrangement links TRBV4-2 to TRBJ2-2; 9 bases fit TRBD2. CDR1 is LGHNA and CDR2 is YNFKEQ in the germline V gene. J gave up 5 bases and V 1 base, and 11 bases lay outside the gene matches. The CDR3 runs to 18 residues. Here the CDR3 reads CASSQAQRGAWRTGELFF. Here the CDR3 DNA reads TGTGCCAGCAGCCAAGCACAGCGGGGGGCCTGGAGGACCGGGGAGCTGTTTTTT.

This clone occurred many times. The V gene is TRBV7-9, the J gene TRBJ2-7; the D gene is possibly TRBD2 (6 bases). The germline gives CDR1 SEHNR, CDR2 FQNEAQ (reference sequence). V shed 5 bases and J shed 7 bases, with 24 bases lying between them. This CDR3 spans 16 amino acids. In DNA, the CDR3 is TGTGCCAGCAGCCCACCGGAGGGTAGGGCCGCGGGAGAGCAGTACTTC. It encodes CASSPPEGRAAGEQYF.

The chain uses TRBV11-2 and TRBJ1-3; no reliable D call. The germline V gene encodes CDR1 SGHAT and CDR2 FQNNGV. With 5 bases removed from V and 2 bases from J, the gap between germline ends came to 7 bases. This CDR3 contains 13 residues. Here the CDR3 DNA reads TGTGCCAGCAGCACCGAGACTGGAAACACCATATATTTT. It encodes CASSTETGNTIYF.

The V call is TRBV10-3, the J call TRBJ1-4; D not certain. Germline lookup yields CDR1 ENHRY and CDR2 SYGVKD. Trimming removed 3 bases from V and 2 bases from J, with 7 bases in between. The length of the CDR3 is 14 residues. CDR3 sequence: CAISDSRTNEKLFF. The DNA of the CDR3 is TGTGCCATCAGTGATTCTAGGACTAATGAAAAACTGTTTTTT.

The genes are TRBV5-5 and TRBJ1-5, with a weak D call TRBD1 (5 bases). The CDR3 is 15 amino acids. CDR1 is SGHKS and CDR2 is YYEKEE in the germline V gene (reference sequence). Trimming removed 2 bases at V and 0 bases at J, with 9 bases between. The CDR3 sequence is CASSLAGYSNQPQHF. CDR3 sequence (DNA): TGTGCCAGCAGCTTAGCAGGGTATAGCAATCAGCCCCAGCATTTT.

The V gene is TRBV3-1 (or the pseudogene TRBV3-2), the J gene TRBJ1-6; tentative D call: TRBD1 (6 bases). The CDR3 has 16 residues. From germline, CDR1 is LGHDT and CDR2 YNNKEL (reference sequence). The germline V and J ends were trimmed by 4 bases and 5 bases, with 15 bases remaining between them. The CDR3 DNA sequence: TGTGCCAGCAGCCCGGAAGGGACACTAAATAATTCACCCCTCCACTTT. It specifies CASSPEGTLNNSPLHF.

The chain is built from TRBV2 and TRBJ1-1; D not resolved. V lost 4 bases and J 0 bases, leaving 12 bases between the germline ends. Looked up from germline, CDR1 is SNHLY and CDR2 is FYNNEI. The CDR3 is 15 amino acids. The CDR3: CASSARAGVNTEAFF. The CDR3 DNA sequence: TGTGCCAGCAGTGCTAGGGCGGGAGTGAACACTGAAGCTTTCTTT.

The V call is TRBV7-8, the J call TRBJ2-3, with D possibly TRBD1 on 6 matching bases. This CDR3 region has 15 residues. Trimming cost V 5 bases and J 2 bases, with 14 bases left between them. The germline gives CDR1 SGHVS, CDR2 FQNEAQ. The CDR3 loop is CASSLTGTHTDTQYF. CDR3 DNA sequence: TGTGCCAGCAGCCTCACAGGGACCCACACAGATACGCAGTATTTT.